This T cell receptor (beta chain) appears in the sequencing data of a study of spatial heterogeneity in lung cancer. Study findings and constraints: Resection blood, more than follow-up blood, showed ubiquitous expanded tumor TCRs.

Ten or more counts support this clonotype. Its antigen is undetermined. The time point is: sample taken at primary tumor resection. Sequencing was performed on whole RNA extracted from tumor and nontumor lung tissue, or from frozen PBMC, and the material was left unsorted. Each CDR3 protein is one row after TCRdb ran MiXCR on the 5' RACE reads. The repertoire holds around 74,000 distinct CDR3 sequences, roughly 14% seen once, with about 7.1% in the top ten. From germline, CDR1 is MDHEN and CDR2 SYDVKM. The length of the CDR3 is 12 residues. V lost 6 bases and J lost 5, with 11 bases in between. The source material was PBMCs, sampled at surgery. The source of this sequence is a male donor with early-stage non-small cell lung cancer. V is TRBV28 and J is TRBJ2-7; tentative D call: TRBD2 (6 bases). The CDR3 here is CASSRLGNEQYF. CDR3 coding DNA: TGTGCCAGCAGCCGACTAGGGAACGAGCAGTACTTC.